The entry that follows covers one T cell receptor (beta chain) sequence. This sample stems from a study of blood T cell repertoires in COVID-19. At the level of the study: COVID-19 samples collected from the United States, Italy and Spain covered acute and convalescent phases.

The Seattle patients, enrolled during active infection, were followed longitudinally. Trimming took 3 bases from V and 3 from J, leaving 6 bases between them. Germline loops: CDR1 LGHNT, CDR2 FRNRAP. The CDR3 length is 13 residues. TCRdb's copy holds only in-frame clones and misses some; the assay was immunoSEQ multiplex PCR. The data show 170,000 or so clones, approximately 80% seen once. Sequencing was carried out using peripheral blood. The chain couples TRBV12-5 to TRBJ2-1; D unclear. This clonotype was obtained from a woman in her thirties or forties with COVID-19, enrolled during active disease. This chain's CDR3 is CASGLVSYNEQFF. CDR3 DNA sequence: TGTGCTAGTGGTTTAGTGAGCTACAATGAGCAGTTCTTC. Together with reference TRBV12-5 and TRBJ2-1, the CDR3 gives the full variable domain: DARVTQTPRHKVTEMGQEVTMRCQPILGHNTVFWYRQTMMQGLELLAYFRNRAPLDDSGMPKDRFSAEMPDATLATLKIQPSEPRDSAVYFCASGLVSYNEQFFGPGTRLTVL.